This T cell receptor (beta chain) was identified in a study of blood T cell repertoires in COVID-19. Study at large: The United States, Italy and Spain supplied acute and convalescent COVID-19 samples. T cells, B-cell-depleted T cells, or PBMCs provided the cDNA or gDNA that served as material.

Study processing details: Amplification of reference gene primers provided the estimated nucleated cell counts. Here immunoSEQ multiplex PCR was the method, and the copy in TCRdb shows in-frame clones only, minus some. V, J and clone size are those of that table, while D and trimming were read from the DNA. The sample holds nearly 350,000 clones, under 95% seen once. There are 15 residues in the CDR3. Looked up from germline, CDR1 is SGHRS and CDR2 is YFSETQ. The V end was cut by 3 bases, the J end by 6 bases, with 19 bases between. This TCR was recovered from a woman aged 18-35 years who had recovered from COVID-19. Sequencing was performed on peripheral blood. This chain connects TRBV5-1 to TRBJ2-7; tentative D call: TRBD1 (6 bases). This chain's CDR3 is CASSSHGQGISEQYV. The CDR3 nucleotides are TGCGCCAGCAGCTCCCATGGCCAGGGGATCTCCGAGCAGTACGTC.